These 6 T cell receptor beta chains were sequenced from one sample in a study of blood T cells in healthy people across ages. Then a second PCR, running roughly 7 to 11 cycles, was carried out with a sample-barcoded 5' primer and a J-beta primer mix. Via MiXCR, TCRdb re-called the 5' RACE reads, giving one row per CDR3 protein. This table has some 1.4 million distinct CDR3 sequences, 40% to 50% appearing once. The sequencing sample was made of blood. The receptors shown here come from a woman in her late teens or twenties in good health.

This chain uses TRBV10-3 with TRBJ2-2, with D uncertain. The CDR3 runs 13 residues. Trimming shortened V by 10 bases and J by 0 bases, and 9 bases separated the two germline ends. Germline assignment: CDR1 ENHRY and CDR2 SYGVKD. The CDR3 reads CASQRPNTGELFF. The CDR3 DNA is TGTGCCAGCCAGAGGCCGAACACCGGGGAGCTGTTTTTT.

The chain has TRBV11-2 and TRBJ2-3, with D unclear. The germline V gene encodes CDR1 SGHAT and CDR2 FQNNGV. The CDR3 runs to 15 residues. The V and J ends lost 5 bases and 2 bases respectively, with 14 bases between them. The CDR3 sequence is CASSTSAAATDTQYF. The CDR3 DNA follows: TGTGCCAGCAGCACTTCCGCGGCGGCCACAGATACGCAGTATTTT.

The chain is built from TRBV12-3 or TRBV12-4 and TRBJ1-2; tentative D call: TRBD1 (6 bases). Trimming shortened V by 1 base and J by 3 bases, and 18 bases separated the two germline ends. The CDR3 contains 17 residues. The CDR3 bases are TGTGCCAGCAGTTTAGAGTGGGAGGACGCAGGGGACTATGGCTACACCTTC. This codes for CASSLEWEDAGDYGYTF.

This clonotype was recorded at least ten times. The chain uses TRBV10-1 and TRBJ2-1; 8 nucleotides agree with TRBD2. This CDR3 spans 14 amino acids. V was pared by 4 bases and J by 4 bases, with 3 bases of the junction left unmatched. From germline, CDR1 is WNHNN and CDR2 SYGVQD (reference sequence). The CDR3 protein is CASSGGGGYNEQFF. CDR3 coding DNA: TGCGCCAGCAGTGGTGGCGGGGGGTACAATGAGCAGTTCTTC.

This clonotype was observed a few times. The CDR3 DNA sequence: TGTGCCAGCAGTTACTCCCCTAGCGGGAGTTTATACGAGCAGTACTTC. This sequence encodes CASSYSPSGSLYEQYF. The rearrangement uses TRBV6-5 and TRBJ2-7; 10 bases align to TRBD2. Germline V gives CDR1 MNHEY, CDR2 SVGAGI. V gave up 0 bases and J gave up 4 bases; unmatched junction bases: 6. The CDR3 runs to 16 residues.

This clonotype was detected only a few times. The gene calls are TRBV11-2 and TRBJ2-3, with TRBD2 matching over 11 bases. The V and J ends lost 10 bases and 8 bases, in that order; junction bases with no gene match: 20. The CDR3 runs 17 residues. Germline lookup yields CDR1 SGHAT and CDR2 FQNNGV. This CDR3 is CATSTSGDRLAHSTQYF. Written as DNA, the CDR3 is TGTGCCACCTCGACTAGCGGGGATCGCCTAGCACATAGTACGCAGTATTTT.